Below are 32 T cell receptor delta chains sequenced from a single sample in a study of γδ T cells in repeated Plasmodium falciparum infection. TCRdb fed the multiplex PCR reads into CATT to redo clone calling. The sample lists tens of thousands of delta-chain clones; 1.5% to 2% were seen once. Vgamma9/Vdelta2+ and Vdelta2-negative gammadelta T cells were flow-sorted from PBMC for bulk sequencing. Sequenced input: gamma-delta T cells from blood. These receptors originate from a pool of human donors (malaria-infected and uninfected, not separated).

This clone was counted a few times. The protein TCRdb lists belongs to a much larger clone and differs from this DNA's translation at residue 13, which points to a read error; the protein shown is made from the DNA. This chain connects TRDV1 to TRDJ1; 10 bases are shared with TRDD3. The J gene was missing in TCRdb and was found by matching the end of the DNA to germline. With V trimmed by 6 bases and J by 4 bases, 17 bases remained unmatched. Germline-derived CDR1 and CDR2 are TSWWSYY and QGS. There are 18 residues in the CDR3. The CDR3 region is CALGIHDHGGDTSDKLIF. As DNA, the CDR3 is TGTGCTCTTGGTATTCACGACCATGGGGGGGATACGAGCGATAAACTCATCTTT.

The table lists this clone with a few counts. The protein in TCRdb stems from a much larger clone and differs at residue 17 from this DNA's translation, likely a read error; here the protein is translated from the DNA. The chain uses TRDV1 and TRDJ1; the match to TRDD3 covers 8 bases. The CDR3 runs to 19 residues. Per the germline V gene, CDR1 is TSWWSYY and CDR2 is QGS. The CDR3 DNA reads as TGTGCTCTTGGGGAACATTACGTCTCGGGGGATATTGATACCGATAAATTCATCTTT. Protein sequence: CALGEHYVSGDIDTDKFIF.

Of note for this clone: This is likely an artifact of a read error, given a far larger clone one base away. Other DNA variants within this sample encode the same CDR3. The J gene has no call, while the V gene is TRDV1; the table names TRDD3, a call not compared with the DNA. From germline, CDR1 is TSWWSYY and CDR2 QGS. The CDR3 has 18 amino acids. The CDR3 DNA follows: TGTGCTCTTGGGGACAGTTACGTAAGGGGACTGGGGGCCCCTAAACTTATCTTT. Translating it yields CALGDSYVRGLGAPKLIF.

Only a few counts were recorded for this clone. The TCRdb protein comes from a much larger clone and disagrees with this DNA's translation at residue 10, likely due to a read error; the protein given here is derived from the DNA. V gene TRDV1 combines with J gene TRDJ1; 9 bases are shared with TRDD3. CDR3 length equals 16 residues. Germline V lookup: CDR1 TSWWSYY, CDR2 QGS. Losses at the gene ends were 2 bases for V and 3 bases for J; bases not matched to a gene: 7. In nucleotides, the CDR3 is TGTGCTCTTGGGGAATCTTTCTGGGGGATGTCCGATAAACTCATCTTT. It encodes CALGESFWGMSDKLIF.

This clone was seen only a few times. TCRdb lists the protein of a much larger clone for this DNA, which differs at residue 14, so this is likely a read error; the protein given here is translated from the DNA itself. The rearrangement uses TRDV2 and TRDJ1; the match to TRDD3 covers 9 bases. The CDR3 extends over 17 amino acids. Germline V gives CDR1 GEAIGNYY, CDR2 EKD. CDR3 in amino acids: CACDQLLGDQYTDELIF. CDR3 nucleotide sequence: TGTGCCTGTGACCAACTACTGGGGGACCAGTACACCGATGAACTCATCTTT.

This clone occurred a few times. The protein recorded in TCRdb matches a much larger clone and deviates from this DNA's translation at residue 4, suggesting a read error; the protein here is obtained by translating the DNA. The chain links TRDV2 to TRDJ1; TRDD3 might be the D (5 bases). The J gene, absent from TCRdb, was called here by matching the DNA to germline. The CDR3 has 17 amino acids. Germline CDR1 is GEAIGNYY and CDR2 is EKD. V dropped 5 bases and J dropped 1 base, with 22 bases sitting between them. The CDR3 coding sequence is TGTGCCTGTGGCACGATACAAGGTTCCCGGGGCACCGATAAACTCATCTTT. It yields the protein CACGTIQGSRGTDKLIF.

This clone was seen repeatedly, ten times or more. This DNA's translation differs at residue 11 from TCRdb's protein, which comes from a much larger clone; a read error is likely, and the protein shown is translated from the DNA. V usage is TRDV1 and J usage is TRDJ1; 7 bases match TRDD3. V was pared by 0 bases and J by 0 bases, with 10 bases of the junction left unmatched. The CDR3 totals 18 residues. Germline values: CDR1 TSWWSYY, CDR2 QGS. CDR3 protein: CALGELDGILTYTDKLIF. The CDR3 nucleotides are TGTGCTCTTGGGGAACTAGATGGGATACTTACGTACACCGATAAACTCATCTTT.

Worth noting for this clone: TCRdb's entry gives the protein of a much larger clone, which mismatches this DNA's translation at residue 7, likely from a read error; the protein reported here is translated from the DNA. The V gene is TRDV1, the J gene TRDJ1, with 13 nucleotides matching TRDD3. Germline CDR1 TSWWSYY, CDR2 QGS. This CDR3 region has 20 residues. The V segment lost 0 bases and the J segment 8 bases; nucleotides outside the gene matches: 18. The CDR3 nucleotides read TGTGCTCTTGGGGAACTTTGGAACCAACTGGGGGATACGTCAGGTGGGAAACTCATCTTT. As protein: CALGELWNQLGDTSGGKLIF.

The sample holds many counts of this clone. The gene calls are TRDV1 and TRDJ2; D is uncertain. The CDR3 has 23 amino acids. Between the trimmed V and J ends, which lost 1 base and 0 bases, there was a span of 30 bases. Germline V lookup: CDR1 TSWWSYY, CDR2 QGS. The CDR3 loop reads CALGEPDGRLWRKGQPLTAQLFF. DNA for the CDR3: TGTGCTCTTGGGGAACCGGATGGGAGACTCTGGCGAAAGGGGCAGCCTTTGACAGCACAACTCTTCTTT.

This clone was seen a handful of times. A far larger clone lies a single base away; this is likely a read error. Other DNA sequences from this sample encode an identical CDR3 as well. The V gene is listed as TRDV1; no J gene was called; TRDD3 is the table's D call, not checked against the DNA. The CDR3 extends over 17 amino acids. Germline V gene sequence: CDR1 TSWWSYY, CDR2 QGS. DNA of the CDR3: TGTGCTCTTGGGGAACTGGCTTGGATACCGTACACCGATAAGCTCATCTTT. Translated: CALGELAWIPYTDKLIF.

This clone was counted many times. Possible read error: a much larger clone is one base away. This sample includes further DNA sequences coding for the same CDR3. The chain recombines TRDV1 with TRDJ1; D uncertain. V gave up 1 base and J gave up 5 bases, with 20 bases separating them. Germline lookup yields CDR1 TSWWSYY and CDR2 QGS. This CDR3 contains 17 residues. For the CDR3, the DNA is TGTGCTCTTGGGGAACGTACGTTAGGGTTCCCCACAGATAAACTCATCTTT. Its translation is CALGERTLGFPTDKLIF.

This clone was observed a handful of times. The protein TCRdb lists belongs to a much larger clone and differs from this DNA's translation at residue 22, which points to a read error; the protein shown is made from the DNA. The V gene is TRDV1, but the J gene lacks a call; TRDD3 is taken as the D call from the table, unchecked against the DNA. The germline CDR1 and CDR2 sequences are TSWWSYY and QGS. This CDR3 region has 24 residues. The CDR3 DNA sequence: TGTGCTCTTGGGGCCCCTGCTTCCACCTGGGGGATACCACCAAGCTCCTGGGACACCCGACAGACGTTTTTC. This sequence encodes CALGAPASTWGIPPSSWDTRQTFF.

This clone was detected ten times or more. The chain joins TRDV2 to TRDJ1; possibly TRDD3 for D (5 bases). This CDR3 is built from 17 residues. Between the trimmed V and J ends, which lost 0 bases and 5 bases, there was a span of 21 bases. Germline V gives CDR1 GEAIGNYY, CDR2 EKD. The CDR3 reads CACDTVERLGPPDKLIF. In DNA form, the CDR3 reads TGTGCCTGTGACACCGTGGAGAGGCTGGGCCCACCGGATAAACTCATCTTT.

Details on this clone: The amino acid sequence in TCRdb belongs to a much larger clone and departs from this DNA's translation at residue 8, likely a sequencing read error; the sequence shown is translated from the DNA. The CDR3 protein is CALGEFDFYIWMASWGIGGYTDKLIF. CDR3 nucleotides: TGTGCTCTTGGGGAATTCGATTTCTATATATGGATGGCTTCCTGGGGGATCGGGGGTTACACCGATAAACTCATCTTT. The rearrangement links TRDV1 to TRDJ1, with 9 bases lining up with TRDD3. V trimming: 2 bases; J trimming: 0 bases; junction bases outside the gene matches: 34. The CDR3 contains 26 residues. Germline CDR1 is TSWWSYY and CDR2 is QGS.

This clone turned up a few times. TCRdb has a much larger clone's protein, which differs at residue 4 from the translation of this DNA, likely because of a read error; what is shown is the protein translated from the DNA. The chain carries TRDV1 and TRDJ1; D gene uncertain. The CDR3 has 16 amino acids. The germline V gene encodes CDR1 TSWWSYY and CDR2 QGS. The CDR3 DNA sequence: TGTGCTCTTAGGGAATTTCGGAAAACTCAAGGGGATAAACTCATCTTT. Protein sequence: CALREFRKTQGDKLIF.

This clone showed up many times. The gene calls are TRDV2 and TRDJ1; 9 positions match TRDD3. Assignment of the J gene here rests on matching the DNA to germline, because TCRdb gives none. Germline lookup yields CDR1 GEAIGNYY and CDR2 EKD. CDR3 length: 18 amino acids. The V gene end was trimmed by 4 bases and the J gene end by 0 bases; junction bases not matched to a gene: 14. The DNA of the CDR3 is TGTGCCTGTGATCCACTGGGGGAGCGAACCCGGAACACCGATAAACTCATCTTT. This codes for CACDPLGERTRNTDKLIF.

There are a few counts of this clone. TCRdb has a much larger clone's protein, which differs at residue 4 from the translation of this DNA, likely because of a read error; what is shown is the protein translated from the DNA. In DNA form, the CDR3 reads TGTGCCTGTGGCGACGTCCAATCCGAGGATACGAACTCATCCTGGGACACCCGACAGATGTTTTTC. This sequence encodes CACGDVQSEDTNSSWDTRQMFF. The chain employs TRDV2 and TRDJ3, with TRDD3 matching 7 bases. The J gene, missing from TCRdb, was assigned here through DNA to germline matching. The V gene's germline CDR1 is GEAIGNYY and CDR2 EKD. The CDR3 runs 22 residues. V trimming: 5 bases; J trimming: 1 base; junction bases outside the gene matches: 22.

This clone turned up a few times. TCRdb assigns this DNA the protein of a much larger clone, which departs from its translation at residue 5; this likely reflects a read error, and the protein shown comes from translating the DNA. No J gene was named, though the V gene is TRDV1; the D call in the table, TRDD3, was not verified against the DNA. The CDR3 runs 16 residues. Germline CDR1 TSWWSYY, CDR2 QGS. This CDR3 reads CALGGKLRALLIPLIF. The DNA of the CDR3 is TGTGCTCTTGGGGGGAAACTACGGGCCCTCCTTATACCCCTCATCTTT.

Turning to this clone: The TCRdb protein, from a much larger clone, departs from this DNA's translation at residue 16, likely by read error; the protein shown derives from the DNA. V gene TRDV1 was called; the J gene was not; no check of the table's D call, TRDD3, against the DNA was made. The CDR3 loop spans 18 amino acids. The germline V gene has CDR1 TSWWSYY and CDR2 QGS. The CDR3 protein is CALGEPPTGGTYTDKPIF. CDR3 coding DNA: TGTGCTCTTGGGGAACCCCCCACCGGTGGAACTTACACCGATAAACCCATCTTT.

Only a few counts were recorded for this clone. The CDR3 nucleotides read TGTGCTCTTGGGGAAGCCTTCCCCAAATTCGAATACGCCCTTCACACCGATAAACTCATCTTT. It encodes CALGEAFPKFEYALHTDKLIF. The chain couples TRDV1 to TRDJ1; a weak D match, TRDD2 (6 bases). Germline values: CDR1 TSWWSYY, CDR2 QGS. Trimming removed 2 bases at V and 0 bases at J, with 28 bases between. The CDR3 has 21 residues.

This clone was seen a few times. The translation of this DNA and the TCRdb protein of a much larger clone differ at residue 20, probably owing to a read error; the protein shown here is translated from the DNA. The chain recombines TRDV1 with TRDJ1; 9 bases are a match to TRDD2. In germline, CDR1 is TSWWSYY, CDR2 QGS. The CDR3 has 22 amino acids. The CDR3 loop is CALGELVGLTNGGPSYTDKPIF. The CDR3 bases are TGTGCTCTTGGGGAACTCGTAGGGCTTACGAATGGGGGACCTTCCTACACCGATAAACCCATCTTT.

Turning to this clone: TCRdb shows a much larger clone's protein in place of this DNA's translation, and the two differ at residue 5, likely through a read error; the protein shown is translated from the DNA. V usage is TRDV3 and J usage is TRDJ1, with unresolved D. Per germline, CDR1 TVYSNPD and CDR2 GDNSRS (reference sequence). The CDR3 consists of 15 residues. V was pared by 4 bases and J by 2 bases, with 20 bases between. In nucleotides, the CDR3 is TGTGCCTCAACGTTCCACTTCGCGGTGACCGATAAACTCATCTTT. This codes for CASTFHFAVTDKLIF.

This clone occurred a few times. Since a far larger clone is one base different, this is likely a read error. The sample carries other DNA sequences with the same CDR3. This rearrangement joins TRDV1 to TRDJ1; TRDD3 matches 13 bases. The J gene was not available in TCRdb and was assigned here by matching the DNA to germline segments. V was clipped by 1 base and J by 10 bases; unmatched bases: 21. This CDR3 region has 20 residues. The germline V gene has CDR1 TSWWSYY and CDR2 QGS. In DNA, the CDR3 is TGTGCTCTTGGGGAACACGGTGCCCCGCTACTGGGGGATACGCGTCGGGGACTCATCTTT. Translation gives CALGEHGAPLLGDTRRGLIF.

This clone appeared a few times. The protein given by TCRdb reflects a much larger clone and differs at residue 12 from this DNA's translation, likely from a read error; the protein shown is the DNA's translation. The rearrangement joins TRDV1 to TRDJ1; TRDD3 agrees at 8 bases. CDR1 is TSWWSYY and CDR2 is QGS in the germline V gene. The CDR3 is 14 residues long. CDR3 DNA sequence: TGTGCTCTTGGGGCGGGATACGCCAACGATAAACCCATCTTT. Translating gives CALGAGYANDKPIF.

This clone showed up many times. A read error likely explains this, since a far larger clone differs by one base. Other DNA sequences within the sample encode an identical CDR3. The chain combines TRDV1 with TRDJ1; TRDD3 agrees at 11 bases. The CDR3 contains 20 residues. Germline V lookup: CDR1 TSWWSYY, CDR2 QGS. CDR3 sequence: CALGDPHVGYWGIRTDKLIF. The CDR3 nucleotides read TGTGCCCTTGGAGACCCCCACGTCGGGTACTGGGGGATAAGAACCGATAAACTCATCTTT.

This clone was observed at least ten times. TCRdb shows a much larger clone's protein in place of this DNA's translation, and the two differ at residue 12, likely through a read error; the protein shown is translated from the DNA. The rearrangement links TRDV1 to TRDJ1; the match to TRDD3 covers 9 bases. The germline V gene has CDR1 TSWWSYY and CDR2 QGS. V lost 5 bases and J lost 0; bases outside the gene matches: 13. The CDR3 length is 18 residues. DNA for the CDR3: TGTGCTCTTGGGCTCAGGAGAGGGGGATACTTGCACACCGATAAACTCATCTTT. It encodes CALGLRRGGYLHTDKLIF.

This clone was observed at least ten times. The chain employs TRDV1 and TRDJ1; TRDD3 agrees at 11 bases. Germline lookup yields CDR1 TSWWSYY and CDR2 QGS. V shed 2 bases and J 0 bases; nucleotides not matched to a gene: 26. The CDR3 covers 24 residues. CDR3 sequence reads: CALGEGSPSPWGIRVSRYTDKLIF. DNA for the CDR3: TGTGCTCTTGGGGAAGGATCTCCCTCACCTTGGGGGATACGCGTATCCCGGTACACCGATAAACTCATCTTT.

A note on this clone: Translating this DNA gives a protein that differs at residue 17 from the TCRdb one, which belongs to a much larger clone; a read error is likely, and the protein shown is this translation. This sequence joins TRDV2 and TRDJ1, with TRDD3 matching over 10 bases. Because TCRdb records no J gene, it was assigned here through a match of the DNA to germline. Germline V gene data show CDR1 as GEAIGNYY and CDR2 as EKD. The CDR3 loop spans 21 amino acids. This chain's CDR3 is CACDTGFFTGGFAEDTGKLIF. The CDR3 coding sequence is TGTGCCTGTGACACCGGCTTCTTTACTGGGGGATTCGCTGAGGACACCGGTAAACTCATCTTT.

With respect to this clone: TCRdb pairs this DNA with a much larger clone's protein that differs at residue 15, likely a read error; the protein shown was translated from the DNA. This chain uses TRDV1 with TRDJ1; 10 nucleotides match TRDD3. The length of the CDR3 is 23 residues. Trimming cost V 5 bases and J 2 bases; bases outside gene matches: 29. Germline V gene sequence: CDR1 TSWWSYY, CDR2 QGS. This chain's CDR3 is CALGRRVVTRKLGDAPSTDKLIF. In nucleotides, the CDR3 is TGTGCTCTTGGGAGAAGGGTAGTTACCCGAAAACTGGGGGATGCTCCCAGTACCGATAAACTCATCTTT.

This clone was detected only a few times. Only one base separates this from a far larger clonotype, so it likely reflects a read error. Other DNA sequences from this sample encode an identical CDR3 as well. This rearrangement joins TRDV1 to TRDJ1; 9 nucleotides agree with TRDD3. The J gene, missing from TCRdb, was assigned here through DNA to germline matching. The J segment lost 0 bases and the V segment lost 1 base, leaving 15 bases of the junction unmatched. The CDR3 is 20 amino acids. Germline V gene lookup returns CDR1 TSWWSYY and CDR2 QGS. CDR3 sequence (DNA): TGTGCTCTTGGGGAACGGAATCAGGGGGATACCCTCCTTGACACCGATAAACTCATCTTT. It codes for CALGERNQGDTLLDTDKLIF.

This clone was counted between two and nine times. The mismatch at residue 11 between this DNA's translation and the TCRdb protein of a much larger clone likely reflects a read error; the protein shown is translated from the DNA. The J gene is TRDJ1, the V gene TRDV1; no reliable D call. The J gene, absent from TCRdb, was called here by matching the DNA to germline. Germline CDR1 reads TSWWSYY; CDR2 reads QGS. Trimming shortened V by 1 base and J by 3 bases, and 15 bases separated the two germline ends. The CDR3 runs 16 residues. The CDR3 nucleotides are TGTGCTCTTGGGGAACGGGAGGTTTGGGACGCCGATAAACTCATCTTT. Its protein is CALGEREVWDADKLIF.

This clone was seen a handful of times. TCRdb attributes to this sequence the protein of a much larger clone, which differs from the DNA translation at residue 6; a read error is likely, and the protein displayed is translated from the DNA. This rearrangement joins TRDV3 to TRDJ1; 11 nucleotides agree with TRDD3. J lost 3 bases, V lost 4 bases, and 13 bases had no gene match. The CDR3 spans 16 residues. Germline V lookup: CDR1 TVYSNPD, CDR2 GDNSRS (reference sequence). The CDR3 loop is CASGPCWGIQPDKLIF. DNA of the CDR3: TGTGCCTCGGGGCCATGCTGGGGGATACAACCCGATAAACTCATCTTT.